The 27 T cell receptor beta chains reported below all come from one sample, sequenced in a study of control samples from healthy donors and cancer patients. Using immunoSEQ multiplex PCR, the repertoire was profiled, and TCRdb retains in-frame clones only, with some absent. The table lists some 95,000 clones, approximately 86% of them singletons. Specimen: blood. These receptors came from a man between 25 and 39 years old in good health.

The CDR3 reads CASSLAVQGPRGTEAFF. The CDR3 DNA sequence: TGTGCCAGCAGCTTAGCGGTTCAGGGGCCGCGGGGGACTGAAGCTTTCTTT. V gene TRBV7-9 combines with J gene TRBJ1-1, with D possibly matching TRBD1 (6 bases). Germline assignment: CDR1 SEHNR and CDR2 FQNEAQ (reference sequence). CDR3 length: 17 amino acids. The V end was cut by 0 bases, the J end by 5 bases, with 19 bases between.

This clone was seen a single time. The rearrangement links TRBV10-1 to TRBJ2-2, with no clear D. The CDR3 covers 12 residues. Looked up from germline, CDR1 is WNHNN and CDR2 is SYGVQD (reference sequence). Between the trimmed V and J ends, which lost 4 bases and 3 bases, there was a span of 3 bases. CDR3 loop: CASSGYTGELFF. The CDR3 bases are TGCGCCAGCAGTGGGTACACCGGGGAGCTGTTTTTT.

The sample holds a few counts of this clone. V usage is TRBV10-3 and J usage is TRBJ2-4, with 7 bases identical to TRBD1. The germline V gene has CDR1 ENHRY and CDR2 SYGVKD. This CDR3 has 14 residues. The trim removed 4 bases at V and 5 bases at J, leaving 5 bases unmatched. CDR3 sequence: CAISGTGVQNIQYF. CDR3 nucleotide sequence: TGTGCCATCAGTGGTACAGGGGTTCAAAACATTCAGTACTTC.

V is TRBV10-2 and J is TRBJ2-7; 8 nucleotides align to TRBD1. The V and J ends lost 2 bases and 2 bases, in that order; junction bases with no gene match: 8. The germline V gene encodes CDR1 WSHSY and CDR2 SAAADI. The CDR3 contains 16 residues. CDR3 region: CASSEAGAGGPYEQYF. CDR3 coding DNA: TGCGCCAGCAGTGAGGCCGGGGCAGGGGGCCCCTACGAGCAGTACTTC.

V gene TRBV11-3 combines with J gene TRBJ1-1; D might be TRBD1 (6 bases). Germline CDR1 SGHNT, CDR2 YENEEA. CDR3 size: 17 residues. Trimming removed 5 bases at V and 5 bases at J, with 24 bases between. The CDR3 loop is CASSPRQELTFGTEAFF. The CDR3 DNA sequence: TGTGCCAGCAGCCCTCGACAGGAATTAACATTTGGAACTGAAGCTTTCTTT. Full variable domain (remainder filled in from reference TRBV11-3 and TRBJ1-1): EAGVVQSPRYKIIEKKQPVAFWCNPISGHNTLYWYLQNLGQGPELLIRYENEEAVDDSQLPKDRFSAERLKGVDSTLKIQPAELGDSAVYLCASSPRQELTFGTEAFFGQGTRLTVV.

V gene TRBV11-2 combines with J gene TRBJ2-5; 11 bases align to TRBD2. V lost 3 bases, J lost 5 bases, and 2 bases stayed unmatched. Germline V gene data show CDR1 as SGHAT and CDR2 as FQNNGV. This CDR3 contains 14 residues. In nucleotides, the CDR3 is TGTGCCAGCAGCTTGGGGACTAGCGGCGAGACCCAGTACTTC. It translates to CASSLGTSGETQYF.

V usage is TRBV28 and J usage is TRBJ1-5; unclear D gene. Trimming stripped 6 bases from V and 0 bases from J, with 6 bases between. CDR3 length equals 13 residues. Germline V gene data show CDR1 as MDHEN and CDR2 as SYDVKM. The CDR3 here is CASSRGSNQPQHF. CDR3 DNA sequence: TGTGCCAGCAGCCGGGGTAGCAATCAGCCCCAGCATTTT.

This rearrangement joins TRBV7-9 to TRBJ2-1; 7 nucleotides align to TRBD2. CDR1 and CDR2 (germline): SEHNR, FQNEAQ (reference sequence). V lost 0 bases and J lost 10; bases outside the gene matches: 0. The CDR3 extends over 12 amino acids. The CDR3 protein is CASSLASGEQFF. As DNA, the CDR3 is TGTGCCAGCAGCTTAGCTAGCGGGGAGCAGTTCTTC.

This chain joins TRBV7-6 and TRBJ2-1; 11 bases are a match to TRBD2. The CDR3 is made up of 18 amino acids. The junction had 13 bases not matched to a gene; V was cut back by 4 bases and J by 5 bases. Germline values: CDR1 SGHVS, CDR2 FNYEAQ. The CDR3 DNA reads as TGTGCCAGCAGCTCTAGCCACGGTCTACTAGCGGGAGACAATGAGCAGTTCTTC. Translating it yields CASSSSHGLLAGDNEQFF.

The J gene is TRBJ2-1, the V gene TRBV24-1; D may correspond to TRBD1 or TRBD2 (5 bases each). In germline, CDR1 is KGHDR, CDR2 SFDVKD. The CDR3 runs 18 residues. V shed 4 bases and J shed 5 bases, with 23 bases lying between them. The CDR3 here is CATSDPTGGSGPDNEQFF. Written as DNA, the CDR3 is TGTGCCACCAGTGACCCAACCGGCGGGTCGGGACCGGACAATGAGCAGTTCTTC.

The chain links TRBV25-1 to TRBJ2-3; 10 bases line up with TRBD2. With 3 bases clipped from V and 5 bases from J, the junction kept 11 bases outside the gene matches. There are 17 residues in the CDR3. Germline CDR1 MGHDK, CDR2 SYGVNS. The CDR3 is CASSDPGPSGRGDTQYF. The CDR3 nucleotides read TGTGCCAGCAGTGACCCCGGCCCTAGCGGGAGAGGAGATACGCAGTATTTT.

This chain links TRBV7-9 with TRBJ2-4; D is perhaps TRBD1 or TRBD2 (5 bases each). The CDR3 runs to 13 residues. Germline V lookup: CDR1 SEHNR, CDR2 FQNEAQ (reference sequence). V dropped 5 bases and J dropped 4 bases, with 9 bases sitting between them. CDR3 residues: CASSPEGKNIQYF. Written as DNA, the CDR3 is TGTGCCAGCAGCCCCGAGGGGAAAAACATTCAGTACTTC.

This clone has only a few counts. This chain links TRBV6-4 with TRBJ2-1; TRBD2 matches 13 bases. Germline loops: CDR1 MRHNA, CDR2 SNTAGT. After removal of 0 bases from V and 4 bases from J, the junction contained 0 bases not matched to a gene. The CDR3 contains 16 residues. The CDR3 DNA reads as TGTGCCAGCAGTGACTCGGGACTAGCGGGATACAATGAGCAGTTCTTC. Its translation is CASSDSGLAGYNEQFF.

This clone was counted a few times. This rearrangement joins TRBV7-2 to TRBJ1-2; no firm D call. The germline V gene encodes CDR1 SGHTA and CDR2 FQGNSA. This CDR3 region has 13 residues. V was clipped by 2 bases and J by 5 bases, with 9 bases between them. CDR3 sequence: CASSLYAQYGYTF. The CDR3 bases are TGTGCCAGCAGCTTATACGCGCAGTATGGCTACACCTTC.

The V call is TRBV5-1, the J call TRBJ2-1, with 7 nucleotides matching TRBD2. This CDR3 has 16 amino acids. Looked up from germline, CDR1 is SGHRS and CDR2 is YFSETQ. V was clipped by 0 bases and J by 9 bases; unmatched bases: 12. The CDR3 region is CASSLASAGERFEQFF. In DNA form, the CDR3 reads TGCGCCAGCAGCTTGGCCTCGGCGGGAGAACGGTTTGAGCAGTTCTTC.

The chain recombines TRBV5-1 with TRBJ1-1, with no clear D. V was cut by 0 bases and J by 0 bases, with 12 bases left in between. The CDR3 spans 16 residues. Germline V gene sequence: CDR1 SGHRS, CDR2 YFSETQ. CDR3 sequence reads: CASSLAITSMNTEAFF. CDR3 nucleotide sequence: TGCGCCAGCAGCTTGGCCATCACAAGCATGAACACTGAAGCTTTCTTT.

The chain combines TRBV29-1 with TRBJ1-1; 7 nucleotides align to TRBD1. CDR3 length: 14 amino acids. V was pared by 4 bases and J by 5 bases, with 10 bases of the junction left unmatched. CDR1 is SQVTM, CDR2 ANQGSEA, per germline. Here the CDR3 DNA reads TGCAGCGTTGGTGGACAGGTGGGATATACTGAAGCTTTCTTT. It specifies CSVGGQVGYTEAFF.

CDR3 protein: CASGPGGKDEKLFF. For the CDR3, the DNA is TGTGCTAGTGGCCCCGGAGGGAAGGATGAAAAACTGTTTTTT. V gene TRBV12-5 combines with J gene TRBJ1-4; D remains unclear. The CDR3 runs 14 residues. V was clipped by 6 bases and J by 6 bases, with 14 bases between them. Germline CDR1 and CDR2: LGHNT and FRNRAP.

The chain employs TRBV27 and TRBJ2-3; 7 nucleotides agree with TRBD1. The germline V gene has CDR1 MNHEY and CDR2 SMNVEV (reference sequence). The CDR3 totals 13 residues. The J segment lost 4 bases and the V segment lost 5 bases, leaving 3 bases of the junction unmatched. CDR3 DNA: TGTGCCAGCAGTAGAACAGGGGCAGATACGCAGTATTTT. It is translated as CASSRTGADTQYF.

The CDR3 bases are TGTGCCATCAGTGAGGTAAATGAGCAGTTCTTC. It specifies CAISEVNEQFF. The chain has TRBV10-3 and TRBJ2-1; no clear D gene. Germline V CDR1 and CDR2: ENHRY, SYGVKD. The CDR3 spans 11 residues. V lost 2 bases, J lost 7 bases, and 3 bases lay in between.

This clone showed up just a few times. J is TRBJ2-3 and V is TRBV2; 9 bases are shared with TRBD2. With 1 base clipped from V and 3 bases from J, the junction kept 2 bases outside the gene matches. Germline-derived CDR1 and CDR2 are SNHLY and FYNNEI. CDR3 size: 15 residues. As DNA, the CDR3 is TGTGCCAGCAGTGAAGGTAGCGGGAGTACAGATACGCAGTATTTT. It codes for CASSEGSGSTDTQYF. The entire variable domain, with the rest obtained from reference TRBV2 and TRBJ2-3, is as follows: EPEVTQTPSHQVTQMGQEVILRCVPISNHLYFYWYRQILGQKVEFLVSFYNNEISEKSEIFDDQFSVERPDGSNFTLKIRSTKLEDSAMYFCASSEGSGSTDTQYFGPGTRLTVL.

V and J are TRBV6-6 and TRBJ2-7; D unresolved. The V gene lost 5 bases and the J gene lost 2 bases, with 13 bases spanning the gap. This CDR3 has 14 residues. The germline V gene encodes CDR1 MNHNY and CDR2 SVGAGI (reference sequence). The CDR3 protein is CASSNLLGPYEQYF. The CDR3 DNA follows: TGTGCCAGCAGTAACCTGTTAGGGCCCTACGAGCAGTACTTC.

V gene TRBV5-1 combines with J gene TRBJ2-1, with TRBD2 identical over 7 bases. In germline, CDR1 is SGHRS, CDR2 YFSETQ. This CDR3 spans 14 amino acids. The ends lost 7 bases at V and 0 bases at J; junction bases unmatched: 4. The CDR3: CASDGGSSYNEQFF. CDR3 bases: TGCGCCAGCGACGGCGGGAGCTCCTACAATGAGCAGTTCTTC.

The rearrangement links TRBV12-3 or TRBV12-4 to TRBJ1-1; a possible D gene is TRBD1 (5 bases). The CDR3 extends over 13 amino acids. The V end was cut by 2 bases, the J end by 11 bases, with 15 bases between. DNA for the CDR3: TGTGCCAGCAGTTTAAAACAAGGGGTAGTGGCTTTCTTT. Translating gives CASSLKQGVVAFF.

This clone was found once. Here the CDR3 reads CASSSTGKGESYEQYF. The CDR3 nucleotides read TGTGCCAGCAGTTCAACAGGGAAGGGTGAATCCTACGAGCAGTACTTC. The chain is built from TRBV27 and TRBJ2-7; tentative D call: TRBD1 (6 bases). The CDR3 length is 16 residues. The germline gives CDR1 MNHEY, CDR2 SMNVEV (reference sequence). V gave up 4 bases and J gave up 1 base, with 17 bases separating them.

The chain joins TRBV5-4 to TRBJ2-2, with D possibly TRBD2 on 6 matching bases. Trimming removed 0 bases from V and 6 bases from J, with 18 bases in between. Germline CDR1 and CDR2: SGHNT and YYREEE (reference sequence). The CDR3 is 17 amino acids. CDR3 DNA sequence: TGTGCCAGCAGCTTGGGGGGTAGATCTAGCGTCGCCGGGGAGCTGTTTTTT. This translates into CASSLGGRSSVAGELFF.

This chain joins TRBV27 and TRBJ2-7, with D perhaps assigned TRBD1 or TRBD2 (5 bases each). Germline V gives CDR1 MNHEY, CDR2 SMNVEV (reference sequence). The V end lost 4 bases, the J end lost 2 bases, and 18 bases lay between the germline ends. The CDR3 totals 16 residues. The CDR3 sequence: CASSSVGDSSAYEQYF. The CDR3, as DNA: TGTGCCAGCAGTTCAGTGGGAGACAGTTCAGCCTACGAGCAGTACTTC.